The 30 T cell receptor beta chains below all came from one sample that was sequenced in a study of OX40 agonist ivuxolimab in advanced cancers. Using immunoSEQ multiplex PCR, the repertoire was profiled, and TCRdb retains in-frame clones only, with some absent. There are approximately 37,000 clones in the sample; around 80% occur only once, and around 21% lies in the top ten. The sequencing here drew on CD4+ or CD8+ T cells sorted from blood, taken in a trial of the OX40 agonist ivuxolimab. These receptors originate from an adult with an advanced solid tumor such as melanoma, head and neck, liver or kidney cancer.

The chain carries TRBV5-1 and TRBJ1-1; 9 bases align to TRBD1. The length of the CDR3 is 14 residues. With V trimmed by 6 bases and J by 8 bases, 11 bases remained unmatched. Germline loops: CDR1 SGHRS, CDR2 YFSETQ. The CDR3 DNA is TGCGCCAGCACCGGACCCGGGACAGGGACCGAAGCTTTCTTT. Its protein product is CASTGPGTGTEAFF.

J is TRBJ1-5 and V is TRBV6-1, with 7 bases that match TRBD1. V lost 8 bases and J lost 0; bases outside the gene matches: 4. The CDR3 is 14 amino acids. In germline, CDR1 is MNHNS, CDR2 SASEGT. CDR3 residues: CASAGQNSNQPQHF. As DNA, the CDR3 is TGTGCCAGCGCGGGACAGAATAGCAATCAGCCCCAGCATTTT.

The rearrangement uses TRBV6-1 and TRBJ1-1, with 8 bases that match TRBD1. The V gene's germline CDR1 is MNHNS and CDR2 SASEGT. The CDR3 is 15 amino acids. The V gene end was trimmed by 5 bases and the J gene end by 8 bases; junction bases not matched to a gene: 13. CDR3 in amino acids: CASSNSHRGADEAFF. CDR3 DNA: TGTGCCAGCAGTAATAGCCACAGGGGGGCAGACGAAGCTTTCTTT.

The chain joins TRBV5-6 to TRBJ2-3; unclear D gene. CDR1 is SGHDT, CDR2 YYEEEE, per germline. V dropped 0 bases and J dropped 4 bases, with 9 bases sitting between them. CDR3 length: 14 residues. The CDR3 nucleotides read TGTGCCAGCAGCTTGGCCCTAAGTCCAGATACGCAGTATTTT. Translating gives CASSLALSPDTQYF. Complete variable domain (other parts from reference TRBV5-6 and TRBJ2-3): DAGVTQSPTHLIKTRGQQVTLRCSPKSGHDTVSWYQQALGQGPQFIFQYYEEEERQRGNFPDRFSGHQFPNYSSELNVNALLLGDSALYLCASSLALSPDTQYFGPGTRLTVL.

This clone was seen once. The chain links TRBV7-2 to TRBJ2-1; a possible D gene is TRBD2 (6 bases). CDR1 SGHTA and CDR2 FQGNSA come from the germline V gene. Trimming left V 2 bases short and J 7 bases short, with 12 bases between. This CDR3 is built from 14 residues. As DNA, the CDR3 is TGTGCCAGCAGCTTAATGGGGGGACGGAATGAGCAGTTCTTC. This sequence encodes CASSLMGGRNEQFF. Complete variable domain (other parts from reference TRBV7-2 and TRBJ2-1): GAGVSQSPSNKVTEKGKDVELRCDPISGHTALYWYRQSLGQGLEFLIYFQGNSAPDKSGLPSDRFSAERTGGSVSTLTIQRTQQEDSAVYLCASSLMGGRNEQFFGPGTRLTVL.

The chain uses TRBV2 and TRBJ1-1, with D perhaps TRBD1 (6 bases). V dropped 5 bases and J dropped 2 bases, with 18 bases sitting between them. The germline CDR1 and CDR2 sequences are SNHLY and FYNNEI. The CDR3 sequence is 16 residues long. CDR3 nucleotides: TGTGCCAGCAGTTTGTCAGGGGTGAGGGCTAACACTGAAGCTTTCTTT. Amino acids: CASSLSGVRANTEAFF.

The rearrangement links TRBV10-3 to TRBJ1-5, with D perhaps TRBD1 (5 bases). The length of the CDR3 is 15 residues. Germline CDR1 is ENHRY and CDR2 is SYGVKD. V lost 0 bases and J 7 bases, leaving 13 bases between the germline ends. CDR3 in amino acids: CAISESEGKGQPQHF. The CDR3, as DNA: TGTGCCATCAGTGAGTCAGAGGGGAAAGGACAGCCCCAGCATTTT.

This sequence joins TRBV6-1 and TRBJ2-3; perhaps TRBD2 as D (5 bases). The CDR3 is 14 amino acids. V lost 4 bases, J lost 6 bases, and 14 bases lay in between. The V gene's germline CDR1 is MNHNS and CDR2 SASEGT. The CDR3 DNA reads TGTGCCAGCAGTGGGAGACTCGCGGGCGATACGCAGTATTTT. Encoded protein: CASSGRLAGDTQYF.

This clone was found a few times. The chain couples TRBV6-1 to TRBJ2-7; D is perhaps TRBD1 or TRBD2 (5 bases each). Germline loops: CDR1 MNHNS, CDR2 SASEGT. The CDR3 runs 15 residues. V lost 2 bases and J 2 bases, leaving 13 bases between the germline ends. CDR3 region: CASSEFGVGAYEQYV. CDR3 nucleotides: TGTGCCAGCAGTGAATTCGGGGTGGGGGCCTACGAGCAGTACGTC.

The chain employs TRBV6-1 and TRBJ1-1; maybe TRBD1 (5 bases). Per germline, CDR1 MNHNS and CDR2 SASEGT. V was trimmed by 2 bases and J by 8 bases, leaving 12 bases between them. CDR3 size: 13 residues. CDR3 in amino acids: CASSESGAREAFF. The CDR3 DNA follows: TGTGCCAGCAGTGAATCTGGGGCGCGGGAAGCTTTCTTT.

This chain joins TRBV7-9 and TRBJ2-1; D may be TRBD1 or TRBD2 (5 bases each). Germline CDR1 reads SEHNR; CDR2 reads FQNEAQ (reference sequence). The CDR3 sequence is 15 residues long. Trimming removed 4 bases at V and 6 bases at J, with 16 bases between. DNA of the CDR3: TGTGCCAGCAGCTGGGCCGGGACGGGAAGCAATGAGCAGTTCTTC. Protein sequence: CASSWAGTGSNEQFF. Variable domain in full (rest from reference TRBV7-9 and TRBJ2-1): DTGVSQNPRHKITKRGQNVTFRCDPISEHNRLYWYRQTLGQGPEFLTYFQNEAQLEKSRLLSDRFSAERPKGSFSTLEIQRTEQGDSAMYLCASSWAGTGSNEQFFGPGTRLTVL.

This sequence joins TRBV27 and TRBJ2-1, with D possibly being TRBD1 (6 bases). Trimming took 3 bases from V and 3 from J, leaving 9 bases between them. The V gene's germline CDR1 is MNHEY and CDR2 SMNVEV (reference sequence). The CDR3 sequence is 14 residues long. The CDR3 is CASSLRGYYNEQFF. Here the CDR3 DNA reads TGTGCCAGCAGTTTGAGGGGGTACTACAATGAGCAGTTCTTC.

This clone has just a few counts. The chain is built from TRBV5-1 and TRBJ2-5; TRBD2 might be the D (6 bases). V was cut by 0 bases and J by 2 bases, with 20 bases left in between. Germline V gene data show CDR1 as SGHRS and CDR2 as YFSETQ. The CDR3 consists of 18 residues. The CDR3, as DNA: TGCGCCAGCAGCTTGGAAGGGCGTTGGGCCGGGAGACAAGAGACCCAGTACTTC. This gives the protein CASSLEGRWAGRQETQYF.

This clone was detected only once. J is TRBJ2-3 and V is TRBV30, with 9 nucleotides matching TRBD2. The CDR3 extends over 16 amino acids. V lost 2 bases and J lost 1; bases outside the gene matches: 7. Per the germline V gene, CDR1 is GTSNPN and CDR2 is SVGIG (reference sequence). CDR3 protein: CAWSIYASGGTDTQYF. In DNA, the CDR3 is TGTGCCTGGAGTATTTATGCTAGCGGGGGCACAGATACGCAGTATTTT.

The J gene is TRBJ1-5, the V gene TRBV30, with 9 nucleotides matching TRBD1. Germline CDR1 is GTSNPN and CDR2 is SVGIG (reference sequence). Germline trimming cut 2 bases from V and 4 bases from J; bases unmatched to any gene: 6. CDR3 length equals 15 residues. For the CDR3, the DNA is TGTGCCTGGAGTACCAGGGGACAGGGAAATCAGCCCCAGCATTTT. This encodes CAWSTRGQGNQPQHF.

The rearrangement links TRBV6-1 to TRBJ2-1; 12 bases agree with TRBD1. CDR1 MNHNS and CDR2 SASEGT come from the germline V gene. The CDR3 covers 15 residues. The J segment lost 7 bases and the V segment lost 5 bases, leaving 6 bases of the junction unmatched. CDR3 protein: CASSSGTGGRNEQFF. CDR3 nucleotide sequence: TGTGCCAGCAGTTCCGGGACAGGGGGCAGGAATGAGCAGTTCTTC.

The chain uses TRBV5-1 and TRBJ1-1; D is unclear. CDR3 length equals 15 residues. V lost 4 bases, J lost 3 bases, and 16 bases lay in between. Germline CDR1 SGHRS, CDR2 YFSETQ. Here the CDR3 reads CASSPMVRSYTEAFF. CDR3 nucleotides: TGCGCCAGCAGCCCCATGGTCAGGTCGTACACTGAAGCTTTCTTT.

DNA of the CDR3: TGTGCCAGCAGCAATCTCGGGACACAATATAACTATGGCTACACCTTC. This gives the protein CASSNLGTQYNYGYTF. V and J are TRBV7-9 and TRBJ1-2; perhaps TRBD1 as D (6 bases). In germline, CDR1 is SEHNR, CDR2 FQNEAQ (reference sequence). The CDR3 is made up of 16 amino acids. The V gene lost 5 bases and the J gene lost 1 base, with 17 bases spanning the gap.

The V call is TRBV7-9, the J call TRBJ2-3; D unresolved. Germline loops: CDR1 SEHNR, CDR2 FQNEAQ (reference sequence). The CDR3 loop spans 14 amino acids. Trimming stripped 4 bases from V and 2 bases from J, with 10 bases between. This chain's CDR3 is CASSWDQPTDTQYF. The CDR3 DNA sequence: TGTGCCAGCAGCTGGGATCAGCCCACAGATACGCAGTATTTT.

The chain joins TRBV5-5 to TRBJ2-2; D ambiguous. The CDR3 length is 13 residues. CDR1 SGHKS and CDR2 YYEKEE come from the germline V gene (reference sequence). The V end lost 0 bases, the J end lost 5 bases, and 5 bases lay between the germline ends. The CDR3 spells CASSLVQTGELFF. DNA for the CDR3: TGTGCCAGCAGCTTGGTACAAACCGGGGAGCTGTTTTTT.

Note on this clone: A read error may account for a junction end that differs from germline. This CDR3 reads CASSLDLSGTYEKLFF. The CDR3 DNA reads TGTGCCAGCAGCTTGGATCTTTCGGGAACTTATGAAAAACTGTTTTTT. The J gene is TRBJ1-4, the V gene TRBV5-5; D remains ambiguous. The CDR3 spans 16 residues. From germline, CDR1 is SGHKS and CDR2 YYEKEE (reference sequence).

This rearrangement joins TRBV27 to TRBJ2-3; 7 bases map to TRBD2. J was trimmed by 5 bases and V by 2 bases; bases with no gene match: 1. Germline V gene sequence: CDR1 MNHEY, CDR2 SMNVEV (reference sequence). CDR3 length: 13 residues. CDR3 in DNA: TGTGCCAGCAGTTTAGCGGGGGTAGATACGCAGTATTTT. It encodes CASSLAGVDTQYF.

The chain couples TRBV2 to TRBJ2-1; 8 nucleotides agree with TRBD1. This CDR3 spans 13 amino acids. In germline, CDR1 is SNHLY, CDR2 FYNNEI. The trim removed 5 bases at V and 9 bases at J, leaving 6 bases unmatched. As DNA, the CDR3 is TGTGCCAGCAGTTCTCAGGGGGCAGGTGAGCAGTTCTTC. Its translation: CASSSQGAGEQFF. The full variable domain, in which reference TRBV2 and TRBJ2-1 provide the parts outside the CDR3, is EPEVTQTPSHQVTQMGQEVILRCVPISNHLYFYWYRQILGQKVEFLVSFYNNEISEKSEIFDDQFSVERPDGSNFTLKIRSTKLEDSAMYFCASSSQGAGEQFFGPGTRLTVL.

The chain employs TRBV9 and TRBJ1-4; 9 bases agree with TRBD1. V lost 4 bases, J lost 10 bases, and 8 bases stayed unmatched. This CDR3 contains 14 residues. The germline V gene has CDR1 SGDLS and CDR2 YYNGEE. Written as DNA, the CDR3 is TGTGCCAGCAGCCCGACAGGGGGAACGGTAAAACTGTTTTTT. Translating gives CASSPTGGTVKLFF. Full variable domain (outside the CDR3, taken from reference TRBV9 and TRBJ1-4): DSGVTQTPKHLITATGQRVTLRCSPRSGDLSVYWYQQSLDQGLQFLIQYYNGEERAKGNILERFSAQQFPDLHSELNLSSLELGDSALYFCASSPTGGTVKLFFGSGTQLSVL.

This clone was picked up a small number of times. The chain links TRBV2 to TRBJ1-3; possibly TRBD1 for D (6 bases). The CDR3 is 17 residues long. Germline lookup yields CDR1 SNHLY and CDR2 FYNNEI. The V gene lost 1 base and the J gene lost 3 bases, with 16 bases spanning the gap. The CDR3 bases are TGTGCCAGCAGTGAAGTGCCGGCAGGGGACCTTGGAAACACCATATATTTT. Its protein product is CASSEVPAGDLGNTIYF.

This chain joins TRBV5-6 and TRBJ2-7, with D possibly being TRBD2 (5 bases). The V gene lost 1 base and the J gene lost 3 bases, with 14 bases spanning the gap. Germline CDR1 and CDR2: SGHDT and YYEEEE. CDR3 length: 15 residues. This CDR3 is CASSLRPSGNYEQYF. In DNA, the CDR3 is TGTGCCAGCAGCTTGAGGCCCTCGGGAAACTACGAGCAGTACTTC.

The chain couples TRBV18 to TRBJ1-1; no clear D gene. Trimming left V 4 bases short and J 0 bases short, with 15 bases between. CDR1 is KGHSH, CDR2 LQKENI, per germline. CDR3 length: 16 amino acids. CDR3: CASSLGSHFMNTEAFF. As DNA, the CDR3 is TGTGCCAGCTCACTGGGATCCCACTTCATGAACACTGAAGCTTTCTTT.

The V gene is TRBV2, the J gene TRBJ1-5, with a tentative D call TRBD1 (6 bases). This CDR3 has 16 residues. Germline CDR1 is SNHLY and CDR2 is FYNNEI. V dropped 4 bases and J dropped 4 bases, with 17 bases sitting between them. CDR3 nucleotide sequence: TGTGCCAGCAGTGGCGCCCCTGGGACACTTAATCAGCCCCAGCATTTT. Its protein product is CASSGAPGTLNQPQHF.

This chain joins TRBV7-9 and TRBJ1-1; D may be TRBD1 (6 bases). Trimming pared 5 bases from V and 7 bases from J, leaving 17 bases between. Germline V CDR1 and CDR2: SEHNR, FQNEAQ (reference sequence). This CDR3 is 14 amino acids long. CDR3 bases: TGTGCCAGCAGCCCACAATCTGAGGGGGTTGAAGCTTTCTTT. This codes for CASSPQSEGVEAFF.

The J gene is TRBJ2-7, the V gene TRBV11-2; D possibly corresponds to TRBD2 (6 bases). This CDR3 region has 12 residues. Trimming left V 5 bases short and J 3 bases short, with 8 bases between. Looked up from germline, CDR1 is SGHAT and CDR2 is FQNNGV. The CDR3 loop is CASSNGGYEQYF. Here the CDR3 DNA reads TGTGCCAGCAGCAACGGGGGCTACGAGCAGTACTTC. The complete variable domain, with remaining parts taken from reference TRBV11-2 and TRBJ2-7, reads EAGVAQSPRYKIIEKRQSVAFWCNPISGHATLYWYQQILGQGPKLLIQFQNNGVVDDSQLPKDRFSAERLKGVDSTLKIQPAKLEDSAVYLCASSNGGYEQYFGPGTRLTVT.